Shown below are 10 T cell receptor beta chains from a single sample sequenced in a study of blood T cell repertoires in COVID-19. This table comes from immunoSEQ multiplex PCR, and its TCRdb copy is limited to in-frame clones, with some not included. The sample has just over 80,000 clones; 80% to 90% are singletons. Sequenced material: PBMCs or T cells enriched from blood (not recorded which). The receptors come from a woman aged 45-65 years with acute COVID-19.

V gene TRBV5-1 combines with J gene TRBJ1-3; D is perhaps TRBD1 (6 bases). Germline loops: CDR1 SGHRS, CDR2 YFSETQ. The CDR3 spans 15 residues. The V and J ends lost 0 bases and 2 bases respectively, with 9 bases between them. The CDR3 region is CASSLVAGAGNTIYF. As DNA, the CDR3 is TGCGCCAGCAGCTTGGTGGCAGGGGCTGGAAACACCATATATTTT.

This clone was counted a single time. This chain links TRBV6-5 with TRBJ2-7; 9 bases line up with TRBD1. V lost 0 bases, J lost 3 bases, and 3 bases stayed unmatched. In germline, CDR1 is MNHEY, CDR2 SVGAGI. This CDR3 is 15 amino acids long. DNA of the CDR3: TGTGCCAGCAGTTACTCCCAGGGACAGGGCTACGAGCAGTACTTC. Protein sequence: CASSYSQGQGYEQYF.

V gene TRBV6-5 combines with J gene TRBJ1-6; possibly TRBD1 for D (5 bases). The germline V and J ends were trimmed by 0 bases and 4 bases, with 10 bases remaining between them. Germline CDR1 is MNHEY and CDR2 is SVGAGI. This CDR3 has 16 amino acids. CDR3 amino acids: CASSYSTRAYNSPLHF. The CDR3 DNA is TGTGCCAGCAGTTACTCGACCAGGGCGTATAATTCACCCCTCCACTTT.

The chain recombines TRBV27 with TRBJ2-7; D perhaps matches TRBD2 (7 bases). The V gene's germline CDR1 is MNHEY and CDR2 SMNVEV (reference sequence). V was cut by 7 bases and J by 6 bases, with 16 bases left in between. The length of the CDR3 is 13 residues. In nucleotides, the CDR3 is TGTGCCAGCATCTCCCCAGGGGAGGGCGAGCAGTACTTC. Translating gives CASISPGEGEQYF.

V usage is TRBV18 and J usage is TRBJ2-7, with D possibly being TRBD2 (6 bases). V was clipped by 4 bases and J by 0 bases, with 19 bases between them. CDR3 size: 17 residues. Germline CDR1 is KGHSH and CDR2 is LQKENI. CDR3 region: CASSQSLGREISYEQYF. Here the CDR3 DNA reads TGTGCCAGCTCACAGTCCCTAGGGCGGGAAATCTCCTACGAGCAGTACTTC.

The chain is built from TRBV15 and TRBJ1-3, with D unresolved. This CDR3 has 14 residues. The germline V gene has CDR1 LNHNV and CDR2 YYDKDF (reference sequence). With 7 bases removed from V and 2 bases from J, the gap between germline ends came to 12 bases. The chain's CDR3 is CATNPGGPGNTIYF. CDR3 DNA: TGTGCCACCAACCCCGGAGGGCCTGGAAACACCATATATTTT. The whole variable domain, remainder taken from reference TRBV15 and TRBJ1-3, is DAMVIQNPRYQVTQFGKPVTLSCSQTLNHNVMYWYQQKSSQAPKLLFHYYDKDFNNEADTPDNFQSRRPNTSFCFLDIRSPGLGDTAMYLCATNPGGPGNTIYFGEGSWLTVV.

This rearrangement joins TRBV7-8 to TRBJ1-2, with 9 positions matching TRBD1. J gave up 3 bases and V 5 bases, and 4 bases lay outside the gene matches. The CDR3 runs to 14 residues. Germline lookup yields CDR1 SGHVS and CDR2 FQNEAQ. The CDR3 loop is CASSHRDRDYGYTF. For the CDR3, the DNA is TGTGCCAGCAGCCATAGGGACAGGGACTATGGCTACACCTTC.

This chain joins TRBV6-5 and TRBJ1-4; D remains ambiguous. Trimming stripped 4 bases from V and 8 bases from J, with 17 bases between. Germline CDR1 is MNHEY and CDR2 is SVGAGI. This CDR3 has 15 amino acids. The CDR3 DNA reads TGTGCCAGCAGTTCGAATGGAGGGTTGACGGAAAAACTGTTTTTT. This gives the protein CASSSNGGLTEKLFF.

There are a few counts of this clone. The rearrangement uses TRBV19 and TRBJ1-1; tentatively, D is TRBD1 (5 bases). V was trimmed by 3 bases and J by 1 base, leaving 6 bases between them. The CDR3 has 13 residues. Germline CDR1 is LNHDA and CDR2 is SQIVND (reference sequence). The CDR3 loop is CASSITGNTEAFF. DNA of the CDR3: TGTGCCAGTAGTATTACAGGGAACACTGAAGCTTTCTTT. The full variable domain, rest sourced from reference TRBV19 and TRBJ1-1, is DGGITQSPKYLFRKEGQNVTLSCEQNLNHDAMYWYRQDPGQGLRLIYYSQIVNDFQKGDIAEGYSVSREKKESFPLTVTSAQKNPTAFYLCASSITGNTEAFFGQGTRLTVV.

CDR3 sequence: CASSPRGPSSGNTIYF. The CDR3 DNA sequence: TGTGCCAGCTCACCAAGGGGGCCTTCTTCTGGAAACACCATATATTTT. The chain is built from TRBV18 and TRBJ1-3; TRBD1 agrees at 7 bases. Germline V gene sequence: CDR1 KGHSH, CDR2 LQKENI. The CDR3 totals 16 residues. Trimming took 2 bases from V and 1 from J; bases not matched to a gene: 5.